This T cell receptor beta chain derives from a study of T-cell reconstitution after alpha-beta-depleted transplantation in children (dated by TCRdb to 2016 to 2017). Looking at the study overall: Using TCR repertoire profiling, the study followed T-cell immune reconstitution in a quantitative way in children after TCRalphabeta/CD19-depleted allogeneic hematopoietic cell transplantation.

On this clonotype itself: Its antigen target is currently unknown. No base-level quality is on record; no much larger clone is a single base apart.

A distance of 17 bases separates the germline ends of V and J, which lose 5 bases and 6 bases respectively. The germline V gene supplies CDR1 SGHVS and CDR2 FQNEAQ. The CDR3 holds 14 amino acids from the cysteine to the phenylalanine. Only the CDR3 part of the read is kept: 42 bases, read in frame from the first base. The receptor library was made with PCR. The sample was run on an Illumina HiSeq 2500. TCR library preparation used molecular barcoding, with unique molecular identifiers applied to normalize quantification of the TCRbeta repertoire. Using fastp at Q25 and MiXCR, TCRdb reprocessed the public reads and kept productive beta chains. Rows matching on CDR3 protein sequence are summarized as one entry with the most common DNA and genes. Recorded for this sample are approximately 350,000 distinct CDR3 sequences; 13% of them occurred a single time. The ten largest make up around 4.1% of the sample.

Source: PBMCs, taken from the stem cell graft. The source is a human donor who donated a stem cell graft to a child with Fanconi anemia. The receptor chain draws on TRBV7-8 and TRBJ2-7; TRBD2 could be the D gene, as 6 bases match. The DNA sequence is TGTGCCAGCAGCCCGGTTCCTGGGGGACTCGAGCAGTACTTC. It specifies CASSPVPGGLEQYF.